This entry lists 19 T cell receptor beta chains sequenced from one sample in a study of early T cells in non-severe SARS-CoV-2 infection. MiXCR, run by TCRdb on the 5' RACE reads, gives a single entry per CDR3 protein. The sample lists 70,000 or so distinct CDR3 sequences, roughly 4.8% seen once, with 3.5% to 4% in the top ten. Here the sequenced sample was whole blood, taken at baseline. These receptors came from an adult who was a healthcare worker with PCR-confirmed SARS-CoV-2 infection or an uninfected control (not recorded which). The donor label of this sample is uncertain.

This clonotype appeared once. The rearrangement uses TRBV5-4 and TRBJ1-6; the D gene is possibly TRBD1 (5 bases). Germline lookup yields CDR1 SGHNT and CDR2 YYREEE (reference sequence). V lost 2 bases, J lost 9 bases, and 12 bases lay in between. This CDR3 region has 14 residues. CDR3 sequence: CASSLRGEVSPLHF. The CDR3 region has the DNA TGTGCCAGCAGCTTAAGAGGGGAGGTTTCACCCCTCCACTTT.

In this sample, this clonotype turned up many times. The J gene is TRBJ1-4, the V gene TRBV6-5; D is perhaps TRBD1 (6 bases). The V end was cut by 10 bases, the J end by 6 bases, with 12 bases between. The CDR3 is 12 residues long. CDR1 and CDR2 from the germline V gene are MNHEY and SVGAGI. This CDR3 is CATGENYEKLFF. Written as DNA, the CDR3 is TGTGCCACAGGGGAGAACTATGAAAAACTGTTTTTT.

This clonotype was recorded at least ten times. This chain joins TRBV20-1 and TRBJ2-5; D is unresolved. V was clipped by 6 bases and J by 1 base, with 9 bases between them. The CDR3 contains 12 residues. Germline CDR1 is DFQATT and CDR2 is SNEGSKA (reference sequence). CDR3 DNA sequence: TGCAGTGCCCCGACCCCCCAAGAGACCCAGTACTTC. It translates to CSAPTPQETQYF.

This clonotype has at least ten counts. The chain combines TRBV7-2 with TRBJ2-2; 8 bases agree with TRBD2. The CDR3 is 16 amino acids. V shed 5 bases, J shed 0 bases, and the junction held 5 bases outside the gene matches. Germline assignment: CDR1 SGHTA and CDR2 FQGNSA. The CDR3 region has the DNA TGTGCCAGCAGCCAGAGGACTAGCTCGAACACCGGGGAGCTGTTTTTT. Its translation: CASSQRTSSNTGELFF.

This clonotype has at least ten counts. J is TRBJ2-3 and V is TRBV12-3 or TRBV12-4, with D possibly TRBD1 on 6 matching bases. V was shortened by 5 bases and J by 2 bases, with 14 bases between the two germline ends. The CDR3 extends over 15 amino acids. CDR3 coding DNA: TGTGCCAGCAGTCCCAGGGACACCTACACAGATACGCAGTATTTT. Translating it yields CASSPRDTYTDTQYF.

This clonotype was detected many times. The J gene is TRBJ2-3, the V gene TRBV10-3; 10 bases are shared with TRBD1. The CDR3 is 14 amino acids. After removal of 5 bases from V and 4 bases from J, the junction contained 3 bases not matched to a gene. The germline V gene encodes CDR1 ENHRY and CDR2 SYGVKD. CDR3 region: CAISPGQGSDTQYF. CDR3 bases: TGTGCCATCAGTCCGGGACAGGGGTCAGATACGCAGTATTTT.

This chain joins TRBV5-1 and TRBJ2-3, with D uncertain. Germline values: CDR1 SGHRS, CDR2 YFSETQ. CDR3 length equals 15 residues. V shed 4 bases and J shed 1 base, with 13 bases lying between them. This CDR3 is CASSLFFRGTDTQYF. The CDR3 DNA reads TGCGCCAGCAGCCTGTTCTTCAGAGGCACAGATACGCAGTATTTT.

This rearrangement joins TRBV2 to TRBJ2-7; D possibly uses TRBD1 or TRBD2 (5 bases each). Germline V gene lookup returns CDR1 SNHLY and CDR2 FYNNEI. The CDR3 loop spans 12 amino acids. Between the trimmed V and J ends, which lost 4 bases and 1 base, there was a span of 5 bases. For the CDR3, the DNA is TGTGCCAGCAGTGGGGGGTCCTACGAGCAGTACTTC. The encoded protein is CASSGGSYEQYF.

There are a few counts of this clonotype. The chain recombines TRBV5-1 with TRBJ1-4; 7 bases map to TRBD1. The germline V gene has CDR1 SGHRS and CDR2 YFSETQ. J lost 2 bases, V lost 4 bases, and 5 bases had no gene match. CDR3 length: 15 amino acids. The CDR3 loop reads CASSLTRGTNEKLFF. CDR3 DNA sequence: TGCGCCAGCAGCCTGACCAGGGGGACTAATGAAAAACTGTTTTTT.

V is TRBV11-2 and J is TRBJ2-3, with D possibly TRBD1 on 6 matching bases. Germline loops: CDR1 SGHAT, CDR2 FQNNGV. V lost 5 bases, J lost 0 bases, and 15 bases lay in between. This CDR3 is 16 amino acids long. The CDR3 region is CASSDRRSPSTDTQYF. CDR3 in DNA: TGTGCCAGCAGCGACAGGAGATCTCCTAGCACAGATACGCAGTATTTT.

This clonotype has at least ten counts. The chain uses TRBV28 and TRBJ1-6; TRBD1 agrees at 9 bases. This CDR3 is built from 14 residues. Trimming cost V 10 bases and J 7 bases; bases outside gene matches: 8. The V gene's germline CDR1 is MDHEN and CDR2 SYDVKM. CDR3 region: CATVLGTGNSPLHF. The DNA of the CDR3 is TGTGCCACCGTGTTAGGGACAGGGAATTCACCCCTCCACTTT.

Many counts were recorded for this clonotype. The chain links TRBV6-2 or TRBV6-3 to TRBJ1-5, with 7 bases identical to TRBD1. With V trimmed by 6 bases and J by 0 bases, 5 bases remained unmatched. Germline CDR1 and CDR2: MNHEY and SVGEGT. The CDR3 has 15 amino acids. CDR3 protein: CASRTSGGSNQPQHF. CDR3 coding DNA: TGTGCCAGCAGAACTTCAGGGGGTAGCAATCAGCCCCAGCATTTT.

Only a few counts were recorded for this clonotype. The V call is TRBV18, the J call TRBJ2-3; possible D gene TRBD1, 5 bases. The CDR3 is made up of 15 amino acids. Germline CDR1 reads KGHSH; CDR2 reads LQKENI. Trimming shortened V by 6 bases and J by 2 bases, and 15 bases separated the two germline ends. CDR3 nucleotides: TGTGCCAGCTCCCTTGACCAGGGTTCCACAGATACGCAGTATTTT. Translation: CASSLDQGSTDTQYF.

V usage is TRBV27 and J usage is TRBJ1-2; D possibly corresponds to TRBD1 (5 bases). CDR3 size: 13 residues. Germline-derived CDR1 and CDR2 are MNHEY and SMNVEV (reference sequence). Trimming removed 2 bases from V and 8 bases from J, with 12 bases in between. The DNA for the CDR3 is TGTGCCAGCAGTTTACAGGGTGGCTCCGGCTACACCTTC. Protein product: CASSLQGGSGYTF.

This clonotype was seen a handful of times. The rearrangement uses TRBV11-2 and TRBJ2-2; the D is unclear. Germline CDR1 SGHAT, CDR2 FQNNGV. The CDR3 extends over 15 amino acids. Trimming left V 2 bases short and J 3 bases short, with 10 bases between. CDR3 sequence reads: CASSLNVGYTGELFF. CDR3 nucleotide sequence: TGTGCCAGCAGCTTAAACGTGGGGTACACCGGGGAGCTGTTTTTT.

Many counts were recorded for this clonotype. This chain joins TRBV11-2 and TRBJ2-3, with D unclear. V was clipped by 1 base and J by 6 bases, with 14 bases between them. The CDR3 spans 15 residues. Germline V CDR1 and CDR2: SGHAT, FQNNGV. DNA of the CDR3: TGTGCCAGCAGCTTAGTCTTCATTCTGGTGGATACGCAGTATTTT. It yields the protein CASSLVFILVDTQYF.

In its sample, this clonotype was seen a few times. V is TRBV14 and J is TRBJ2-2; D is unresolved. With 4 bases removed from V and 0 bases from J, the gap between germline ends came to 12 bases. The length of the CDR3 is 16 residues. Germline V gene lookup returns CDR1 SGHDN and CDR2 FVKESK. This chain's CDR3 is CASSLRAAANTGELFF. In DNA, the CDR3 is TGTGCCAGCAGCCTCCGGGCAGCCGCGAACACCGGGGAGCTGTTTTTT.

This clonotype was recorded many times. The chain combines TRBV6-2 or TRBV6-3 with TRBJ2-7; weak D call: TRBD2 (5 bases). V was clipped by 7 bases and J by 2 bases, with 12 bases between them. The CDR3 runs 13 residues. CDR1 and CDR2 (germline): MNHEY, SVGEGT. CDR3 residues: CASTWTGTYEQYF. DNA for the CDR3: TGTGCCAGCACCTGGACTGGCACCTACGAGCAGTACTTC.

There are a few counts of this clonotype. The chain carries TRBV14 and TRBJ2-7, with TRBD2 identical over 7 bases. The CDR3 extends over 12 amino acids. Germline V CDR1 and CDR2: SGHDN, FVKESK. Trimming removed 4 bases from V and 6 bases from J; junction bases left unmatched: 3. CDR3 sequence: CASSPGGVEQYF. DNA for the CDR3: TGTGCCAGCAGCCCTGGGGGGGTCGAGCAGTACTTC.